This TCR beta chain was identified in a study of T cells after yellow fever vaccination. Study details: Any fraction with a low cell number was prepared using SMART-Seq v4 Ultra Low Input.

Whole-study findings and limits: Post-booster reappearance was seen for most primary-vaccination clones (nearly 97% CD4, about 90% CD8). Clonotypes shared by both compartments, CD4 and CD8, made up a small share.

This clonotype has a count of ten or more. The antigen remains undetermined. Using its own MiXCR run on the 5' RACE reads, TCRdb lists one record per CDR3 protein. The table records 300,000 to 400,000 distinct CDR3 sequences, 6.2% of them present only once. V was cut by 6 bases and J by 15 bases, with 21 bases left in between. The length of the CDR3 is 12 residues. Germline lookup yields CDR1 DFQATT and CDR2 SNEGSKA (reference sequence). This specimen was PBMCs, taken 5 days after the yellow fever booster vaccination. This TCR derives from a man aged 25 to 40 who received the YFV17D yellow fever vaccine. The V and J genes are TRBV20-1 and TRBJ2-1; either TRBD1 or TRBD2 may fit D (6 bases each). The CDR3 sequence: CSARPGARPPFF. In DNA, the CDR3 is TGCAGTGCGCGACCGGGGGCCCGACCACCGTTCTTC.